The present entry profiles one T cell receptor beta chain with its context. Its antigen is as yet unknown. Amplification of TCR beta used genomic DNA extracted from peripheral blood. Rearranged V-D-J TRB sequences were amplified with a mixed TRB-A/B primer pool. TCRdb analysed the multiplex PCR reads with MiXCR anew, one entry per CDR3 protein. The data contain some 2,600 distinct CDR3 sequences, about 51% of them singletons. V was trimmed by 7 bases and J by 0 bases, leaving 15 bases between them. The CDR3 extends over 15 amino acids. This sample is part of a study of T cell repertoires in aging, cancer and after chemotherapy. Study-wide results and limits: Compared with age-matched healthy donors, untreated hematological or solid cancer patients showed higher blood TCR clonality.

Sequencing was performed on blood. V and J are TRBV12-3 or TRBV12-4 and TRBJ1-2, with D perhaps TRBD1 (5 bases). This clonotype was obtained from a human donor with a solid tumor. Here the CDR3 DNA reads TGTGCCAGCACGGCAGGGCCCTCAGCTAACTATGGCTACACCTTC. This encodes CASTAGPSANYGYTF.